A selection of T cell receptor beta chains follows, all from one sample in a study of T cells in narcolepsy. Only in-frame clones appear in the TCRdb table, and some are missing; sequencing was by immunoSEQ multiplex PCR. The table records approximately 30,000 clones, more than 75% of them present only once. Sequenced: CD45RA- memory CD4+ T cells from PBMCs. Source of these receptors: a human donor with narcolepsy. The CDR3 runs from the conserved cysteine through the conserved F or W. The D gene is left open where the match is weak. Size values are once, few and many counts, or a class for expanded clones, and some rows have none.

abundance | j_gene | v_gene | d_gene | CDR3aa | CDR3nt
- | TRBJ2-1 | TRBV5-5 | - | CASSPGPNNEQFF | TGTGCCAGCAGCCCGGGACCCAACAATGAGCAGTTCTTC
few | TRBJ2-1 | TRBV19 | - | CASSIRWGSSYNEQFF | TGTGCCAGTAGTATACGTTGGGGGTCCTCCTACAATGAGCAGTTCTTC
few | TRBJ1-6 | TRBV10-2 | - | CASRDPKAGNSPLHF | TGCGCCAGCAGGGACCCTAAGGCCGGTAATTCACCCCTCCACTTT
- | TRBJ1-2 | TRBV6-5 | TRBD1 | CASTTGGNYGYTF | TGTGCCAGCACCACAGGGGGAAACTATGGCTACACCTTC
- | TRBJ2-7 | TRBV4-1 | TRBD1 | CASSQIQGAPHEQYF | TGCGCCAGCAGCCAAATACAGGGGGCGCCCCACGAGCAGTACTTC
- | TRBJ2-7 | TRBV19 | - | CASHPRGSSYEQYF | TGTGCCAGTCACCCCAGGGGAAGCTCCTACGAGCAGTACTTC
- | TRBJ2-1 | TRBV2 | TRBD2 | CASSPGTRSNNEQFF | TGTGCCAGCAGCCCCGGGACTAGATCTAACAATGAGCAGTTCTTC
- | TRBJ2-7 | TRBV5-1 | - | CASSLHHRLAGEQYF | TGCGCCAGCAGCTTGCACCACCGCCTAGCTGGAGAGCAGTACTTC
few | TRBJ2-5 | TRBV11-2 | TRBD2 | CASSSLLAGGQETQYF | TGTGCCAGCAGCTCGTTACTAGCGGGGGGGCAAGAGACCCAGTACTTC
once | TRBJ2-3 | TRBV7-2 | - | CASSSGLGTDTQYF | TGTGCCAGCAGCTCTGGGTTAGGCACAGATACGCAGTATTTT
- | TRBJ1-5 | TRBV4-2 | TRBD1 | CASSPPGQGNQPQHF | TGTGCCAGCAGCCCACCGGGACAGGGCAATCAGCCCCAGCATTTT
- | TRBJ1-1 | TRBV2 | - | CASSDMAGDTEAFF | TGTGCCAGCAGTGATATGGCAGGGGATACTGAAGCTTTCTTT
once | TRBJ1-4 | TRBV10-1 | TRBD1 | CASRGGQSSEKLFF | TGCGCCAGCAGGGGGGGACAGTCGAGTGAAAAACTGTTTTTT
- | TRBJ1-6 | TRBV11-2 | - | CASSPDVANSPLHF | TGTGCCAGCAGCCCGGACGTCGCCAATTCACCCCTCCACTTT
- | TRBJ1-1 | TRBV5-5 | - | CASSPRGPRNTEAFF | TGTGCCAGCAGCCCCAGGGGACCCAGGAACACTGAAGCTTTCTTT
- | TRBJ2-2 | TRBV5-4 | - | CASSRAAGAMNTGELFF | TGTGCCAGCAGCCGGGCCGCGGGGGCGATGAACACCGGGGAGCTGTTTTTT
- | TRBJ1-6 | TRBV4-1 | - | CASSQGVQGSSPLHF | TGCGCCAGCAGCCAAGGCGTACAGGGAAGTTCACCCCTCCACTTT
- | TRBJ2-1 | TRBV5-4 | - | CASSLPLGSYNEQFF | TGTGCCAGCAGCTTGCCCCTGGGATCCTACAATGAGCAGTTCTTC
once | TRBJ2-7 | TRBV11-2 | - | CASSVARGQYF | TGTGCCAGCAGCGTAGCTCGAGGGCAGTACTTC
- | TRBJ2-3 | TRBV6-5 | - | CASSLRDFTDTQYF | TGTGCCAGCAGTCTACGGGACTTCACAGATACGCAGTATTTT
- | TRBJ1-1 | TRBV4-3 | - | CASSQDERGTEAFF | TGCGCCAGCAGCCAAGATGAAAGGGGGACTGAAGCTTTCTTT
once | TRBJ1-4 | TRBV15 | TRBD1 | CATSGSRGYEKLFF | TGTGCCACCAGCGGTAGCAGGGGGTATGAAAAACTGTTTTTT
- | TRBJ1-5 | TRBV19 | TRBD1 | CASSTIGGQTRDSNQPQHF | TGTGCCAGTAGTACAATAGGGGGACAGACTCGAGATAGCAATCAGCCCCAGCATTTT
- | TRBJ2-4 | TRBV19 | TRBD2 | CASSSTRGGGAKNIQYF | TGTGCCAGTAGTAGCACCCGGGGGGGAGGAGCCAAAAACATTCAGTACTTC
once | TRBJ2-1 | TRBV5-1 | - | CASSDGLNNEQFF | TGCGCCAGCAGCGACGGACTTAACAATGAGCAGTTCTTC
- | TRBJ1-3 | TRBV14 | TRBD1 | CANPDRGSGNTIYF | TGTGCCAACCCGGACAGGGGCTCTGGAAACACCATATATTTT
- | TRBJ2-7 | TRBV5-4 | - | CASSLVTGAGEQYF | TGTGCCAGCAGCTTGGTAACGGGGGCGGGGGAGCAGTACTTC
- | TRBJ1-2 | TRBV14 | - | CASSQDLAGLYGYTF | TGTGCCAGCAGCCAAGATTTGGCAGGGCTTTATGGCTACACCTTC
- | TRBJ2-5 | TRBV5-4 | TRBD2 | CASSLASSGETQYF | TGTGCCAGCAGCTTGGCGTCTAGCGGGGAAACCCAGTACTTC
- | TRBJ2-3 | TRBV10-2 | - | CASSRGSPTDTQYF | TGCGCCAGCAGTCGCGGGTCTCCCACAGATACGCAGTATTTT
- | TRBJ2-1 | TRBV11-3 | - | CASSTRKRAEGLARHNEQFF | TGTGCCAGCAGCACCCGAAAGCGGGCGGAGGGACTTGCGAGACACAATGAGCAGTTCTTC
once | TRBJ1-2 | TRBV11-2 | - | CASSLIRPNYGYTF | TGTGCCAGCAGCTTAATCAGGCCAAACTATGGCTACACCTTC
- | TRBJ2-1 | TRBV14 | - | CASSQPREGYEQFF | TGTGCCAGCAGCCAACCCCGGGAAGGCTATGAGCAGTTCTTC
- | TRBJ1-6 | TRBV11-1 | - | CASSLSGVRDSPLHF | TGTGCCAGCAGCTTATCGGGGGTTAGGGATTCACCCCTCCACTTT
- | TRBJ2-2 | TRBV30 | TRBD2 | CAWRLAGEHRGAVF | TGTGCCTGGAGACTAGCGGGGGAACACCGGGGAGCTGTTTTT
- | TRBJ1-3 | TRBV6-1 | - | CASSERQRGSSGNTIYF | TGTGCCAGCAGCGAAAGACAGCGGGGCTCCTCTGGAAACACCATATATTTT
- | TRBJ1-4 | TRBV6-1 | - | CASNLNPTNEKLFF | TGTGCCAGCAATCTCAACCCAACTAATGAAAAACTGTTTTTT
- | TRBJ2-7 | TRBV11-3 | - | CASSEGLTRYEQYF | TGTGCCAGCAGCGAGGGACTGACCCGCTACGAGCAGTACTTC